This T cell receptor beta chain was captured by sequencing in a study of immune cell composition in non-small cell lung cancer (dated by TCRdb to the late 2010s). For the wider study: To assign histologic subtype, which was mostly lung adenocarcinoma or squamous cell carcinoma, H&E was combined with p63, CK5, Napsin A and TTF-1 immunohistochemistry. Using Adaptive Biotechnologies, the researchers ran TCR-beta sequencing on around 33 paired NSCLC tumour and non-adjacent lung specimens, along with some 24 tumour-only specimens. In supplementary cohort #1, which comprised 10 lung adenocarcinoma cases, paired tumour/lung TCR-beta sequencing was performed and TIL populations were generated so that tumour reactivity could be assessed. A few tumour specimens with TCR-beta data were of rare histological subtypes and were excluded from the subtype comparisons.

A two-step multiplex PCR amplified TCR-beta CDR3 regions from genomic DNA, and the second step of the PCR added Illumina-compatible adaptors. TCR-beta immunosequencing was carried out on an Illumina platform through the commercial immunoSEQ service. Under the source paper's analysis protocol: Repertoires were summarised by productive clonality and by Top 10 Clones, defined as the percentage of T-cell templates derived from the ten most frequent sequences. Productive clonality ranged from 0 to 1, with 1 indicating a monoclonal population. Using log10 scatter plots, tumour-associated clones were identified as sequences that made up at least 0.1% of tumour T-cell templates yet were absent from the matched non-adjacent lung. Student's t-tests were used for two-group comparisons, ANOVA was used for stages, and linear regression was used for relationships, with analyses conducted in GraphPad Prism7 and R. Sourced from immuneACCESS, this table was stored by TCRdb with only in-frame sequences that have V and J called. A share of the clones is absent; for the studies checked, an unresolved V gene accounts for under half, and the remainder has no known explanation. For V, J and clone size, that table is used; D and trimming come from the DNA. For this sample there are over a thousand clones; about 74% appear just once. The ten largest clones add up to approximately 17% of the sample.

Genomic DNA was extracted with the QIAamp DNA kit from frozen aliquots of unsorted single-cell suspensions. The tumour samples consisted of non-small cell lung cancer tissue that had been surgically resected. Tissues arrived within 2 hours after resection and were immediately processed into single-cell suspensions. Tissue was broken up mechanically, digested enzymatically with DNase I, collagenase I and hyaluronidase for around 31 minutes at 37 degrees C, and then filtered and RBC-lysed. This clone appeared a few times. The clone's antigen remains unknown. Per-base qualities were not stored, and no clone one base away is much larger. The study at large found these results: Compared with lung adenocarcinoma tumours, lung squamous cell carcinoma showed significantly higher Top 10 clone scores and productive clonality. Smoking pack-years did not significantly correlate with tumour TCR-beta clonality. Across fewer than 13 adenocarcinoma cases, the maximal tumour-associated clone frequency showed a strong correlation with TIL tumour reactivity, but overall clonality showed no such correlation. Nearly half of NSCLC cases had tumour-associated clones >0.5%, with roughly 80% of squamous carcinomas showing such clones compared with 30% to 40% of adenocarcinomas. Only roughly 9 cases were included in the reactivity cohort, and sequence sharing between tumour-reactive clones and the dominant in vivo tumour-associated clones was not shown.

V has 5 bases trimmed and J has 9 bases trimmed; junction bases matching no gene number 7. From its cysteine to its phenylalanine, the CDR3 spans 14 amino acids. The sequence is cut down to CDR3 DNA, 42 bases in frame from base 1. The germline V gene (reference sequence) sets CDR1 to MNHEY and CDR2 to SMNVEV. Specimen: lung tumor tissue. This receptor was taken from a human donor with non-small cell lung cancer. The V gene is TRBV27 and the J gene is TRBJ1-6, with TRBD1 identical over 7 junction bases. The CDR3 is CASSDRAVGSPLHF. The nucleotide sequence reads as follows: TGTGCCAGCAGTGACAGGGCCGTTGGTTCACCCCTCCACTTT.